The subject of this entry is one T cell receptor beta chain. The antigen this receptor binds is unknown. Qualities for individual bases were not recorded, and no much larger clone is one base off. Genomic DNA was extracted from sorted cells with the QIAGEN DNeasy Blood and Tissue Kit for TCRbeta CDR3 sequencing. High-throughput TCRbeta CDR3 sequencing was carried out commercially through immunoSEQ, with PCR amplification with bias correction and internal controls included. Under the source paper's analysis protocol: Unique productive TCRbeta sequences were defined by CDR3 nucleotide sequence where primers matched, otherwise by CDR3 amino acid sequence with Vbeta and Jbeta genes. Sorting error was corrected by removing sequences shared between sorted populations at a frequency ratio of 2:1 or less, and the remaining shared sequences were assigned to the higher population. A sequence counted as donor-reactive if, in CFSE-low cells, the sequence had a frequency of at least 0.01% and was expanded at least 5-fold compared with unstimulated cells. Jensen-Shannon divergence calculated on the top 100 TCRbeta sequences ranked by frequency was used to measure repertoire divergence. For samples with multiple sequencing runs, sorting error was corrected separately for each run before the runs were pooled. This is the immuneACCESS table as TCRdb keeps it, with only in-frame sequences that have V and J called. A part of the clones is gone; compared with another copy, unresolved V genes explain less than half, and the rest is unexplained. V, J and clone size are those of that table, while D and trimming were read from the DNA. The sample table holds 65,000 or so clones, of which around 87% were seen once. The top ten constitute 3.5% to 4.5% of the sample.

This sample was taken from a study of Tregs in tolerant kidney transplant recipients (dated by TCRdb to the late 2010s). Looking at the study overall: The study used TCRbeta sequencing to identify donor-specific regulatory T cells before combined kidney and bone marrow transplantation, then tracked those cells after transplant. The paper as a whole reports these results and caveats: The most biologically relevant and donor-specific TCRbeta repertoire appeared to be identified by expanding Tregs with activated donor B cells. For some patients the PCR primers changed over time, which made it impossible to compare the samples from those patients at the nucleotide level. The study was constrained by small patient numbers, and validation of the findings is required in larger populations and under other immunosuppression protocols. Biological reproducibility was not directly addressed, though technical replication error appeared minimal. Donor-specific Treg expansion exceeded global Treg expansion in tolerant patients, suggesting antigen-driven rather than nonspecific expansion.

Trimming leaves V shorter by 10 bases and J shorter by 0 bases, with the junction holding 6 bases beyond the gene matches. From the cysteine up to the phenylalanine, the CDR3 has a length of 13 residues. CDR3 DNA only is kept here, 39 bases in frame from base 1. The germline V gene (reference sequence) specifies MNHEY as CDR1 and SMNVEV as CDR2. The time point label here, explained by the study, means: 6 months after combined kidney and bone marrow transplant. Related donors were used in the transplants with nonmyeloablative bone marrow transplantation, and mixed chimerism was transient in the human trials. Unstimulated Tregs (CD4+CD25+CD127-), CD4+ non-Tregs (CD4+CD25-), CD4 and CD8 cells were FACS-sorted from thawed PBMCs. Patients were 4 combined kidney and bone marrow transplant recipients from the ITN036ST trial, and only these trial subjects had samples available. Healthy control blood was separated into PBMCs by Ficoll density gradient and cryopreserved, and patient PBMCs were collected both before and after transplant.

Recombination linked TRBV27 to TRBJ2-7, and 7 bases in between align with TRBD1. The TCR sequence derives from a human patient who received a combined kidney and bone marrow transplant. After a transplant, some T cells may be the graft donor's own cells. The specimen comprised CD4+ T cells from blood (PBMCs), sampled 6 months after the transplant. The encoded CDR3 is CATQGQYSYEQYF. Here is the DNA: TGTGCCACCCAGGGACAGTACTCCTACGAGCAGTACTTC.